This T cell receptor beta chain emerged from a study of blood T cell repertoires in COVID-19. The protocol was immunoSEQ multiplex PCR, while the TCRdb copy is restricted to in-frame clones and leaves out a portion. The sample consists of fewer than 150,000 clones, approximately 80% of them appearing once. CDR1 is SGDLS, CDR2 YYNGEE, per germline. Trimming took 7 bases from V and 3 from J; bases not matched to a gene: 14. The length of the CDR3 is 16 residues. The sequenced sample consisted of peripheral blood. This TCR was sampled from an elderly man with acute or convalescent COVID-19. The chain carries TRBV9 and TRBJ2-7, with 9 nucleotides matching TRBD1. The CDR3 reads CASFKKGGQGLYEQYF. CDR3 coding DNA: TGTGCCAGCTTCAAAAAGGGGGGACAGGGACTCTACGAGCAGTACTTC.